This T cell receptor beta chain derives from a study of T cell responses to AZD1222 COVID-19 vaccine. Study-wide results and limits: Two AZD1222 doses significantly raised spike-specific TCR breadth and depth over controls. Most donors were white British, females outnumbered males, and clonal diversity was possibly underestimated.

The table came from immunoSEQ multiplex PCR; TCRdb's copy has only in-frame clones and leaves some out. In the table there are 100,000 to 120,000 clones, about 88% of which are singletons. Germline values: CDR1 LNHDA, CDR2 SQIVND (reference sequence). The CDR3 spans 14 residues. The J segment lost 6 bases and the V segment lost 3 bases, leaving 3 bases of the junction unmatched. Of note for this clone: Antigen specificity is unknown.

This receptor was obtained from an adult in good health. The source was peripheral blood, collected on day 0 of AZD1222 vaccination. The rearrangement links TRBV19 to TRBJ2-1; 9 nucleotides agree with TRBD2. CDR3 protein: CASSILAGSNEQFF. The CDR3 bases are TGTGCCAGTAGTATCCTAGCGGGATCCAATGAGCAGTTCTTC.